Shown below are 9 T cell receptor beta chains from a single sample sequenced in a study of blood T cell repertoires in COVID-19. The table came from immunoSEQ multiplex PCR; TCRdb's copy has only in-frame clones and leaves some out. The sample holds approximately 110,000 clones, roughly 85% seen once. The sequenced material came from peripheral blood. The receptors were sampled from a woman older than 75 with COVID-19, enrolled during active disease.

V gene TRBV6-2 or TRBV6-3 combines with J gene TRBJ2-3, with 14 positions matching TRBD2. This CDR3 comprises 19 residues. Germline V CDR1 and CDR2: MNHEY, SVGEGT. V gave up 6 bases and J gave up 4 bases; unmatched junction bases: 15. Written as DNA, the CDR3 is TGTGCCAGCAGCCGAGGGACTAGCGGGAGAAGGACGGGGGCAGATACGCAGTATTTT. Its translation: CASSRGTSGRRTGADTQYF.

The sample holds one count of this clone. The gene calls are TRBV27 and TRBJ2-1; no definite D call. Trimming left V 5 bases short and J 8 bases short, with 13 bases between. This CDR3 comprises 13 residues. The germline V gene has CDR1 MNHEY and CDR2 SMNVEV (reference sequence). CDR3 bases: TGTGCCAGCAGTAACGCGCGCTTGCATGAGCAGTTCTTC. Translating gives CASSNARLHEQFF.

This chain uses TRBV7-9 with TRBJ2-5, with D possibly being TRBD1 (6 bases). Germline CDR1 SEHNR, CDR2 FQNEAQ (reference sequence). This CDR3 has 15 residues. With 0 bases removed from V and 1 base from J, the gap between germline ends came to 9 bases. CDR3 loop: CASSLAGHLQETQYF. The CDR3 nucleotides read TGTGCCAGCAGCTTAGCGGGACACCTCCAAGAGACCCAGTACTTC.

This sequence joins TRBV6-5 and TRBJ1-2; D unclear. Germline V gives CDR1 MNHEY, CDR2 SVGAGI. The V and J ends lost 7 bases and 4 bases respectively, with 16 bases between them. This CDR3 is 14 amino acids long. CDR3 in DNA: TGTGCCAGCACCATTAGCTACGGAGGCTATGGCTACACCTTC. This sequence encodes CASTISYGGYGYTF.

V is TRBV4-2 and J is TRBJ2-7; no clear D. The germline V gene encodes CDR1 LGHNA and CDR2 YNFKEQ. V was clipped by 1 base and J by 1 base, with 11 bases between them. This CDR3 region has 15 residues. CDR3 amino acids: CASSQGTLLSYEQYF. CDR3 coding DNA: TGTGCCAGCAGCCAAGGAACGCTTCTATCCTACGAGCAGTACTTC.

This clone was detected once. The chain carries TRBV6-5 and TRBJ1-1, with D uncertain. CDR1 MNHEY and CDR2 SVGAGI come from the germline V gene. This CDR3 region has 12 residues. Deletions cut 8 bases from V and 12 bases from J, with 19 bases between. CDR3 DNA: TGTGCCAGCGGGCACGGGTCCGGGATGACTTTCTTT. This codes for CASGHGSGMTFF.

The chain joins TRBV10-3 to TRBJ2-1; D uncertain. The germline CDR1 and CDR2 sequences are ENHRY and SYGVKD. The CDR3 consists of 12 residues. Trimming took off 3 bases at V and 6 bases at J, with 6 bases between the two ends. The DNA for the CDR3 is TGTGCCATCAGTGAAGAAGCCAATGAGCAGTTCTTC. Its translation is CAISEEANEQFF.

This clone occurred once. The chain has TRBV19 and TRBJ1-2; 7 bases fit TRBD1. The germline V gene encodes CDR1 LNHDA and CDR2 SQIVND (reference sequence). V shed 7 bases, J shed 8 bases, and the junction held 7 bases outside the gene matches. This CDR3 contains 12 residues. DNA for the CDR3: TGTGCCAGTAATGACAGGGTTTTCGGCTACACCTTC. This translates into CASNDRVFGYTF.

The chain recombines TRBV5-1 with TRBJ2-5, with D tentatively TRBD2 (7 bases). V gave up 0 bases and J gave up 5 bases, with 11 bases separating them. The CDR3 runs 14 residues. Germline V CDR1 and CDR2: SGHRS, YFSETQ. The CDR3: CASSLGGGAETQYF. CDR3 nucleotide sequence: TGCGCCAGCAGCTTGGGGGGGGGCGCGGAGACCCAGTACTTC.